Presented here are 13 T cell receptor beta chains from one specimen sequenced in a study of cytomegalovirus exposure and HLA in healthy donors. PCR used 60 Vbeta primers and 13 Jbeta primers. TCRdb's copy holds only in-frame clones and misses some; the assay was immunoSEQ multiplex PCR. The data hold some 180,000 clones, with around 83% observed a single time. Sequencing input: PBMCs. The receptors shown here come from a girl aged 2 to 10 in good health and CMV-seropositive.

J is TRBJ2-1 and V is TRBV7-8, with 13 bases that match TRBD2. V lost 6 bases and J lost 3; bases outside the gene matches: 8. The CDR3 is made up of 17 amino acids. Germline-derived CDR1 and CDR2 are SGHVS and FQNEAQ. The CDR3 nucleotides are TGTGCCAGCAGACCGATCGGGACTAGCGGGATCTACAATGAGCAGTTCTTC. Encoded protein: CASRPIGTSGIYNEQFF.

This clone has a single count. The chain uses TRBV7-3 and TRBJ2-3; 7 bases are shared with TRBD1. The junction had 5 bases not matched to a gene; V was cut back by 5 bases and J by 3 bases. Germline CDR1 and CDR2: SGHTA and FQGTGA. CDR3 length: 14 residues. This chain's CDR3 is CASSQQGFTDTQYF. In DNA form, the CDR3 reads TGTGCCAGCAGCCAACAGGGGTTTACAGATACGCAGTATTTT.

The V and J genes are TRBV6-5 and TRBJ1-1; tentative D call: TRBD1 (5 bases). The length of the CDR3 is 11 residues. The germline V gene encodes CDR1 MNHEY and CDR2 SVGAGI. V was cut by 7 bases and J by 11 bases, with 14 bases left in between. Here the CDR3 reads CASTRQGLAFF. CDR3 DNA sequence: TGTGCCAGCACTCGTCAGGGTTTGGCTTTCTTT.

The chain uses TRBV6-5 and TRBJ2-3, with D perhaps matching TRBD2 (5 bases). This CDR3 is 13 amino acids long. The ends were cut back, 2 bases at V and 4 bases at J, with 7 bases in the middle. Germline V CDR1 and CDR2: MNHEY, SVGAGI. CDR3 nucleotide sequence: TGTGCCAGCAGTTACGGGAGCGCAGATACGCAGTATTTT. Protein sequence: CASSYGSADTQYF.

J is TRBJ2-2 and V is TRBV30; 8 bases map to TRBD2. The CDR3 sequence is 15 residues long. Germline trimming cut 2 bases from V and 3 bases from J; bases unmatched to any gene: 5. Germline V gene lookup returns CDR1 GTSNPN and CDR2 SVGIG (reference sequence). CDR3 amino acids: CAWSPGGADTGELFF. In DNA form, the CDR3 reads TGTGCCTGGAGTCCGGGGGGGGCCGACACCGGGGAGCTGTTTTTT.

This clone was observed a single time. The J gene is TRBJ2-7, the V gene TRBV19; TRBD1 aligns across 8 bases. With V trimmed by 6 bases and J by 3 bases, 10 bases remained unmatched. Germline CDR1 reads LNHDA; CDR2 reads SQIVND (reference sequence). This CDR3 is 15 amino acids long. The CDR3 here is CASRTGRQGSYEQYF. The CDR3 DNA reads TGTGCCAGTAGAACCGGACGACAGGGGAGCTACGAGCAGTACTTC. The whole variable domain, filled in from reference TRBV19 and TRBJ2-7, reads DGGITQSPKYLFRKEGQNVTLSCEQNLNHDAMYWYRQDPGQGLRLIYYSQIVNDFQKGDIAEGYSVSREKKESFPLTVTSAQKNPTAFYLCASRTGRQGSYEQYFGPGTRLTVT.

The sample holds a few counts of this clone. The gene calls are TRBV9 and TRBJ1-1; no clear D gene. Germline V gives CDR1 SGDLS, CDR2 YYNGEE. With 0 bases removed from V and 7 bases from J, the gap between germline ends came to 10 bases. CDR3 length: 13 amino acids. This chain's CDR3 is CASSVDGMNEAFF. CDR3 in DNA: TGTGCCAGCAGCGTAGACGGGATGAATGAAGCTTTCTTT.

V and J are TRBV9 and TRBJ1-1; D unresolved. The CDR3 covers 14 residues. CDR1 and CDR2 (germline): SGDLS, YYNGEE. V was trimmed by 0 bases and J by 5 bases, leaving 11 bases between them. The CDR3 is CASSVGEDSTEAFF. CDR3 DNA sequence: TGTGCCAGCAGCGTAGGTGAGGATTCGACTGAAGCTTTCTTT.

The rearrangement joins TRBV11-3 to TRBJ1-2, with D perhaps TRBD1 (6 bases). Trimming stripped 0 bases from V and 12 bases from J, with 8 bases between. The CDR3 is 11 residues long. Germline V gene data show CDR1 as SGHNT and CDR2 as YENEEA. CDR3 loop: CASSLDAGDTF. The CDR3 nucleotides are TGTGCCAGCAGCTTAGACGCAGGGGACACCTTC.

The chain recombines TRBV9 with TRBJ1-2; 8 nucleotides agree with TRBD1. Trimming removed 2 bases from V and 2 bases from J; junction bases left unmatched: 2. This CDR3 comprises 14 residues. Germline CDR1 reads SGDLS; CDR2 reads YYNGEE. CDR3 in amino acids: CASSVWTGNYGYTF. CDR3 sequence (DNA): TGTGCCAGCAGCGTTTGGACAGGGAACTATGGCTACACCTTC.

V gene TRBV4-2 combines with J gene TRBJ2-1; 12 bases match TRBD2. The V gene end was trimmed by 1 base and the J gene end by 7 bases; junction bases not matched to a gene: 2. CDR1 is LGHNA, CDR2 YNFKEQ, per germline. CDR3 size: 15 residues. The CDR3 spells CASSQAGLAGNEQFF. The CDR3 DNA reads TGTGCCAGCAGCCAAGCAGGACTAGCGGGAAATGAGCAGTTCTTC.

The rearrangement joins TRBV21-1 to TRBJ1-5; TRBD1 is taken as the D call from the table, unchecked against the DNA. TRBV21-1 constitutes a pseudogene. There are 16 residues in the CDR3. In nucleotides, the CDR3 is TGTGCCAGCAGCAACAGCCCGACAGGTAGCAATCAGCCCCAGCATTTT. Encoded protein: CASSNSPTGSNQPQHF.

The chain joins TRBV6-5 to TRBJ2-2; weak D call: TRBD2 (7 bases). V was cut by 6 bases and J by 5 bases, with 16 bases left in between. Germline assignment: CDR1 MNHEY and CDR2 SVGAGI. The CDR3 runs 15 residues. This CDR3 reads CASRGGGTFTGELFF. CDR3 nucleotide sequence: TGTGCCAGCAGGGGCGGGGGCACCTTTACCGGGGAGCTGTTTTTT.